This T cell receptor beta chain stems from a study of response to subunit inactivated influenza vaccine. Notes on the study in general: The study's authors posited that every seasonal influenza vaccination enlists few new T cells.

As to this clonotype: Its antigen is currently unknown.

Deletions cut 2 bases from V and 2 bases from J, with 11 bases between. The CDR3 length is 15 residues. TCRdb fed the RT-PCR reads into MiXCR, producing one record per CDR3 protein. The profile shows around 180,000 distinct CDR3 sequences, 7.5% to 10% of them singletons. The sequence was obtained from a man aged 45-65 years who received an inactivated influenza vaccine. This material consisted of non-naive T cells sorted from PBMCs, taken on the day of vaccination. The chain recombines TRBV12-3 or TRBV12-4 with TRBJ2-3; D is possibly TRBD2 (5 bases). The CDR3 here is CASSLRRAFTDTQYF. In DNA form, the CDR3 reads TGTGCCAGCAGTTTAAGGCGGGCGTTCACAGATACGCAGTATTTT.